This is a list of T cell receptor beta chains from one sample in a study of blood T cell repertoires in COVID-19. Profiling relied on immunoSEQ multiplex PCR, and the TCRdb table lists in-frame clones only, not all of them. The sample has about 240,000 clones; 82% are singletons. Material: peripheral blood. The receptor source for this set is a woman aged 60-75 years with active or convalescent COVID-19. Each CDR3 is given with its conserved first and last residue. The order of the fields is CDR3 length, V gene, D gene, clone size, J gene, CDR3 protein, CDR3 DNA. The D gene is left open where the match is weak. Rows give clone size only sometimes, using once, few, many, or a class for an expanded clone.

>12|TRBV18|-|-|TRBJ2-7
CASSSEPYEQYF
TGTGCCAGCTCTTCAGAACCCTACGAGCAGTACTTC
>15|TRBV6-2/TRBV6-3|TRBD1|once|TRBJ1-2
CASSSAGTGTYGYTF
TGTGCCAGCAGCTCGGCCGGGACAGGGACCTATGGCTACACCTTC
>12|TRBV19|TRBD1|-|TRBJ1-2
CASTGQRYGYTF
TGTGCCAGTACGGGACAGCGCTATGGCTACACCTTC
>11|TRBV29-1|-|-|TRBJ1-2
CSVEADYGYTF
TGCAGCGTTGAGGCCGACTATGGCTACACCTTC
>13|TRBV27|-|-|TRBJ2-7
CASSQDSLYEQYF
TGTGCCAGCAGTCAAGACAGCCTCTACGAGCAGTACTTC
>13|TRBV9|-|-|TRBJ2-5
CASQAGVQETQYF
TGTGCCAGCCAAGCAGGGGTCCAAGAGACCCAGTACTTC
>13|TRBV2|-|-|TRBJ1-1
CASSERAGLEAFF
TGTGCCAGCAGTGAAAGGGCAGGGCTTGAAGCTTTCTTT
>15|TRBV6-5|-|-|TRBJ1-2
CASSYSTRPRDGYTF
TGTGCCAGCAGTTACTCGACCCGGCCGAGGGATGGCTACACCTTC
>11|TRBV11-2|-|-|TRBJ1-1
CASSFSTEAFF
TGTGCCAGCAGCTTCAGCACTGAAGCTTTCTTT
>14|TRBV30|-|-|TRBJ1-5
CAWSVRAGNQPQHF
TGTGCCTGGAGTGTACGCGCAGGGAATCAGCCCCAGCATTTT
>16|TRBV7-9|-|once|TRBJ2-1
CASSLRERLRTNEQFF
TGTGCCAGCAGCTTACGGGAACGACTCAGGACGAATGAGCAGTTCTTC
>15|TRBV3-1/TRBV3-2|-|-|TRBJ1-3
CASQETYPSGNTIYF
TGTGCCAGCCAGGAAACCTACCCCTCTGGAAACACCATATATTTT
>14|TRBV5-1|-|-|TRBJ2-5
CASSYQTTQETQYF
TGCGCCAGCAGCTACCAGACTACCCAAGAGACCCAGTACTTC
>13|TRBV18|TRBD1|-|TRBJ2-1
CASSPGTGYEQFF
TGTGCCAGCTCACCAGGGACAGGCTATGAGCAGTTCTTC
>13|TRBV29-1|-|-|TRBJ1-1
CSVAGFMNTEAFF
TGCAGCGTTGCAGGGTTCATGAACACTGAAGCTTTCTTT
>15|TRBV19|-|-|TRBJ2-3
CASSTQTGSTDTQYF
TGTGCCAGTAGTACCCAAACGGGGAGCACAGATACGCAGTATTTT
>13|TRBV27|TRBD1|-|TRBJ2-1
CASSSTGNNEQFF
TGTGCCAGCAGTTCGACAGGGAACAATGAGCAGTTCTTC
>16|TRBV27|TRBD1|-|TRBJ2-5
CASSSLGDRGKETQYF
TGTGCCAGCAGTTCCCTGGGGGACAGGGGGAAAGAGACCCAGTACTTC
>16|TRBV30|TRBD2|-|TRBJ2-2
CAWSASRTSSTGELFF
TGTGCCTGGAGTGCAAGTCGGACTAGCTCGACCGGGGAGCTGTTTTTT
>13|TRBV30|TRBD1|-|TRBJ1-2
CAWSLQGFYGYTF
TGTGCCTGGAGTTTACAGGGGTTCTATGGCTACACCTTC
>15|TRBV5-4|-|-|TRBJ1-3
CASSLSESSGNTIYF
TGTGCCAGCAGCTTGTCGGAGAGCTCTGGAAACACCATATATTTT
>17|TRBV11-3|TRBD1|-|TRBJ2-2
CASSLDEGTGNTGELFF
TGTGCCAGCAGCTTAGATGAGGGGACAGGGAACACCGGGGAGCTGTTTTTT
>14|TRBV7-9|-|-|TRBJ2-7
CASSRGGGSYEQYF
TGTGCCAGCAGTCGTGGGGGAGGCTCCTACGAGCAGTACTTC
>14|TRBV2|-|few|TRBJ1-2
CASSGPGGLYGYTF
TGTGCCAGCAGCGGTCCGGGAGGTCTTTATGGCTACACCTTC
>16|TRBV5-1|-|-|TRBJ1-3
CASSLGQLSSGNTIYF
TGCGCCAGCAGCTTGGGACAGCTCAGCTCTGGAAACACCATATATTTT
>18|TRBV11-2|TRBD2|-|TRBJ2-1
CASSLGRLAGGLHNEQFF
TGTGCCAGCAGCTTAGGTAGACTAGCGGGGGGGCTACACAATGAGCAGTTCTTC
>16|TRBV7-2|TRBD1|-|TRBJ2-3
CASSPQTGLLTDTQYF
TGTGCCAGCAGCCCTCAGACAGGGCTTTTAACAGATACGCAGTATTTT
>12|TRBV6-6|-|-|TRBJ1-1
CASRRSNTEAFF
TGTGCCAGCAGACGGTCGAACACTGAAGCTTTCTTT
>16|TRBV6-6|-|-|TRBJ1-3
CASSYAGRFSGNTIYF
TGTGCCAGCAGTTACGCAGGGCGATTCTCTGGAAACACCATATATTTT
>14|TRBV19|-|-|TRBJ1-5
CASSMLGEDQPQHF
TGTGCCAGTAGTATGTTAGGGGAGGATCAGCCCCAGCATTTT
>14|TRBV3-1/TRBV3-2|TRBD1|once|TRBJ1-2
CASSHGDRGHGYTF
TGTGCCAGCAGCCATGGGGACAGGGGGCATGGCTACACCTTC
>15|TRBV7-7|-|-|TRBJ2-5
CASSLGRGGVETQYF
TGTGCCAGCAGCTTGGGGAGAGGGGGGGTAGAGACCCAGTACTTC
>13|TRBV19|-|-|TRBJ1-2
CASQFNRDGGYTF
TGTGCCAGTCAATTTAACAGGGACGGTGGCTACACCTTC
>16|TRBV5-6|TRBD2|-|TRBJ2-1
CASSLPGSGGYNEQFF
TGTGCCAGCAGCCTCCCGGGTAGCGGGGGATACAATGAGCAGTTCTTC
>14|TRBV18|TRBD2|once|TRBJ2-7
CASSPGEGSYEQYF
TGTGCCAGCTCACCCGGGGAGGGCTCCTACGAGCAGTACTTC
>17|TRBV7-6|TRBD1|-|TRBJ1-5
CASSSRTGLNSNQPQHF
TGTGCCAGCAGCTCACGGACAGGGCTGAATAGCAATCAGCCCCAGCATTTT
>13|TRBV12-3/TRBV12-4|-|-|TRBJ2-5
CASSLTHGETQYF
TGTGCCAGCAGTTTAACCCACGGAGAGACCCAGTACTTC
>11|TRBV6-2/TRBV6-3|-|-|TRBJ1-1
CASSLLFEAFF
TGTGCCAGCAGCCTTCTTTTTGAAGCTTTCTTT
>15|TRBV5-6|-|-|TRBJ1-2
CASSVRAGRNYGYTF
TGTGCCAGCAGCGTCCGCGCGGGGAGAAACTATGGCTACACCTTC
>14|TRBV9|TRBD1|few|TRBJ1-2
CASSGTGANYGYTF
TGTGCCAGCAGCGGGACAGGGGCTAACTATGGCTACACCTTC
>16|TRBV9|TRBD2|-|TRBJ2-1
CASSVGAGSSYNEQFF
TGTGCCAGCAGCGTGGGAGCGGGGAGCTCCTACAATGAGCAGTTCTTC
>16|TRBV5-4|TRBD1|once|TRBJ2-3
CASSPGWGQGANTQYF
TGTGCCAGCAGCCCGGGGTGGGGACAGGGGGCGAATACGCAGTATTTT
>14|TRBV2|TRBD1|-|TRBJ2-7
CASKGQGVPYEQYF
TGTGCCAGCAAGGGACAGGGGGTCCCCTACGAGCAGTACTTC
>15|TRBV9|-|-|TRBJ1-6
CASSPVGGLGSPLHF
TGTGCCAGCAGCCCCGTGGGAGGCCTCGGTTCACCCCTCCACTTT
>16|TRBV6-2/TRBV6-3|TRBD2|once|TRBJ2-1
CASSYSLAAAHNEQFF
TGTGCCAGCAGTTACTCGCTAGCGGCCGCCCACAATGAGCAGTTCTTC